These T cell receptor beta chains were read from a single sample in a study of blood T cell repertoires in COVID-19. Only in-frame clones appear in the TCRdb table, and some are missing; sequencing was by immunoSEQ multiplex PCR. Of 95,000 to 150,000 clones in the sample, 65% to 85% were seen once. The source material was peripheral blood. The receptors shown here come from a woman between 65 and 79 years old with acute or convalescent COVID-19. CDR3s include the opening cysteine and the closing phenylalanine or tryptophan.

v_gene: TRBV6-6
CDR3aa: CASSPGLSGDYGYTF

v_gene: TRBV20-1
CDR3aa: CSASGGAGNTEAFF

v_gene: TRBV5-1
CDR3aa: CASSLELLGGGYTF

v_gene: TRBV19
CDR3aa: CASSSGIHTEAFF

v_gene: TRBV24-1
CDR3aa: CATSALPGLASHEQFF

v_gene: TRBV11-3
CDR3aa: CASSLITRDRPSVYF

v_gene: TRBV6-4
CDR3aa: CASSDWPPYGYTF

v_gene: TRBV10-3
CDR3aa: CAISESTGGTTDTQYF

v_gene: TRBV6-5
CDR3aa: CASSYAGTGNGYTF

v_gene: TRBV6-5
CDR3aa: CASRRGGSNYGYTF

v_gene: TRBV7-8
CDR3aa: CASRNRGLSTDTQYF

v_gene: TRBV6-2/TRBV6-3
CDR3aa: CASSQTGPRGGANVLTF

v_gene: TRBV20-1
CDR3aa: CSASPVIPTGNTIYF

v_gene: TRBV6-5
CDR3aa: CASRQTFGTEAFF